Presented here are 22 T cell receptor beta chains from one specimen sequenced in a study of blood T cell repertoires in COVID-19. This table comes from immunoSEQ multiplex PCR, and its TCRdb copy is limited to in-frame clones, with some not included. The data show around 250,000 clones, with around 85% seen just once and 9.1% held by the top ten. The sample was PBMCs or T cells enriched from blood (not recorded which). These receptors were collected from a woman between 50 and 59 years old with acute COVID-19.

The rearrangement uses TRBV7-9 and TRBJ1-3; D is uncertain. The CDR3 contains 15 residues. Trimming removed 6 bases at V and 0 bases at J, with 12 bases between. Germline CDR1 reads SEHNR; CDR2 reads FQNEAQ (reference sequence). In DNA, the CDR3 is TGTGCCAGCAGTACTCCCGGGAGCTCTGGAAACACCATATATTTT. Protein: CASSTPGSSGNTIYF.

The gene calls are TRBV30 and TRBJ1-6, with a possible D match to TRBD1 (6 bases). The V gene's germline CDR1 is GTSNPN and CDR2 SVGIG (reference sequence). Trimming took 3 bases from V and 13 from J, leaving 16 bases between them. The CDR3 sequence is 13 residues long. CDR3 coding DNA: TGTGCCTGGAGGGGAAACAGGGAGACCCCCCTCCACTTT. Residues: CAWRGNRETPLHF.

The rearrangement uses TRBV5-1 and TRBJ2-1; D uncertain. V lost 0 bases to trimming and J lost 8 bases, with 6 bases between them. There are 12 residues in the CDR3. Germline CDR1 SGHRS, CDR2 YFSETQ. The CDR3 here is CASSLGRDEQFF. The CDR3, as DNA: TGCGCCAGCAGCTTGGGTCGTGATGAGCAGTTCTTC.

This clone came up a few times. J is TRBJ2-3 and V is TRBV6-2 or TRBV6-3, with 9 nucleotides matching TRBD2. The CDR3 has 16 residues. V shed 5 bases and J 5 bases; nucleotides not matched to a gene: 11. Germline values: CDR1 MNHEY, CDR2 SVGEGT. DNA for the CDR3: TGTGCCAGCAGTCGCTTAGCGGGGGAGAAAGGAGATACGCAGTATTTT. Protein product: CASSRLAGEKGDTQYF.

This chain links TRBV18 with TRBJ2-5; the D is unclear. Trimming took off 3 bases at V and 2 bases at J, with 10 bases between the two ends. The CDR3 contains 14 residues. Germline CDR1 and CDR2: KGHSH and LQKENI. This CDR3 reads CASSPAVTQETQYF. CDR3 coding DNA: TGTGCCAGCTCACCGGCAGTAACGCAAGAGACCCAGTACTTC.

The chain joins TRBV19 to TRBJ1-5; possible D gene TRBD1, 6 bases. The CDR3 is made up of 16 amino acids. Per the germline V gene, CDR1 is LNHDA and CDR2 is SQIVND (reference sequence). The V and J ends lost 7 bases and 3 bases respectively, with 19 bases between them. The CDR3 sequence is CASNARDISINQPQHF. Written as DNA, the CDR3 is TGTGCCAGTAACGCCCGGGACATCTCTATCAATCAGCCCCAGCATTTT.

This chain links TRBV5-6 with TRBJ1-5, with D perhaps matching TRBD1 (5 bases). CDR3 size: 14 residues. Trimming pared 2 bases from V and 4 bases from J, leaving 10 bases between. Germline-derived CDR1 and CDR2 are SGHDT and YYEEEE. CDR3 sequence: CASSFRTPNQPQHF. CDR3 DNA: TGTGCCAGCAGCTTCCGGACACCTAATCAGCCCCAGCATTTT. Supplemented by reference TRBV5-6 and TRBJ1-5, the full variable domain reads DAGVTQSPTHLIKTRGQQVTLRCSPKSGHDTVSWYQQALGQGPQFIFQYYEEEERQRGNFPDRFSGHQFPNYSSELNVNALLLGDSALYLCASSFRTPNQPQHFGDGTRLSIL.

This chain links TRBV7-3 with TRBJ2-7, with D perhaps TRBD1 (6 bases). The CDR3 has 13 amino acids. In germline, CDR1 is SGHTA, CDR2 FQGTGA. V gave up 6 bases and J gave up 3 bases, with 12 bases separating them. CDR3 DNA: TGTGCCAGCAGTAGACAGGCCGACTACGAGCAGTACTTC. Protein: CASSRQADYEQYF.

The J gene is TRBJ2-1, the V gene TRBV19; no firm D call. The CDR3 contains 16 residues. Germline V gives CDR1 LNHDA, CDR2 SQIVND (reference sequence). V gave up 1 base and J gave up 3 bases, with 13 bases separating them. CDR3 sequence reads: CASSIAEQTYYNEQFF. Here the CDR3 DNA reads TGTGCCAGTAGTATAGCTGAACAGACCTACTACAATGAGCAGTTCTTC.

This chain connects TRBV19 to TRBJ2-7, with a possible D match to TRBD1 (7 bases). Trimming shortened V by 9 bases and J by 3 bases, and 15 bases separated the two germline ends. CDR1 and CDR2 from the germline V gene are LNHDA and SQIVND (reference sequence). The CDR3 is made up of 13 amino acids. In nucleotides, the CDR3 is TGTGCCAGCGCGGGACAGTTGAACTACGAGCAGTACTTC. It specifies CASAGQLNYEQYF.

The chain uses TRBV5-8 and TRBJ2-1; D is perhaps TRBD2 (6 bases). This CDR3 spans 15 amino acids. The V gene lost 5 bases and the J gene lost 0 bases, with 12 bases spanning the gap. Germline CDR1 is SGHTS and CDR2 is YDEGEE. CDR3 loop: CASSRGGSSYNEQFF. DNA for the CDR3: TGTGCCAGCAGTCGTGGGGGGAGCTCCTACAATGAGCAGTTCTTC.

V and J are TRBV7-3 and TRBJ2-2, with a tentative D call TRBD2 (5 bases). The V and J ends lost 5 bases and 7 bases respectively, with 11 bases between them. Per the germline V gene, CDR1 is SGHTA and CDR2 is FQGTGA. CDR3 size: 13 residues. In DNA, the CDR3 is TGTGCCAGCAGCACACTTGAGGGCGGGGAGCTGTTTTTT. Protein: CASSTLEGGELFF. Looking up the rest from reference TRBV7-3 and TRBJ2-2 gives the full variable domain: GAGVSQTPSNKVTEKGKYVELRCDPISGHTALYWYRQSLGQGPEFLIYFQGTGAADDSGLPNDRFFAVRPEGSVSTLKIQRTERGDSAVYLCASSTLEGGELFFGEGSRLTVL.

This chain joins TRBV4-3 and TRBJ1-4; D possibly corresponds to TRBD1 (5 bases). Germline CDR1 is LGHNA and CDR2 is YSLEER. This CDR3 spans 15 amino acids. Trimming pared 1 base from V and 5 bases from J, leaving 11 bases between. The CDR3 protein is CASSQAQANNEKLFF. As DNA, the CDR3 is TGCGCCAGCAGCCAAGCACAGGCAAACAATGAAAAACTGTTTTTT.

V is TRBV6-2 or TRBV6-3 and J is TRBJ2-3; 9 bases map to TRBD2. The germline V gene has CDR1 MNHEY and CDR2 SVGEGT. The CDR3 contains 16 residues. The V segment lost 6 bases and the J segment 4 bases; nucleotides outside the gene matches: 11. The CDR3: CASSPPLAGGPDTQYF. The CDR3 DNA follows: TGTGCCAGCAGCCCCCCCCTGGCGGGGGGGCCAGATACGCAGTATTTT.

This chain uses TRBV7-9 with TRBJ2-7; TRBD1 is a possible D gene (6 bases). V lost 0 bases and J 7 bases, leaving 19 bases between the germline ends. Germline V gene sequence: CDR1 SEHNR, CDR2 FQNEAQ (reference sequence). The CDR3 is made up of 16 amino acids. CDR3 DNA: TGTGCCAGCAGCTTAGCGCTGACAGGAAGACGGAATGAGCAGTACTTC. Translating gives CASSLALTGRRNEQYF.

A word on this clone: Other nucleotide sequences in the sample specify the same CDR3. This rearrangement joins TRBV2 to TRBJ1-2; D is ambiguous. Germline V gene lookup returns CDR1 SNHLY and CDR2 FYNNEI. Trimming removed 4 bases from V and 2 bases from J, with 8 bases in between. The CDR3 spans 13 residues. The CDR3 sequence: CASSVLANYGYTF. As DNA, the CDR3 is TGTGCCAGCAGTGTTTTGGCAAACTATGGCTACACCTTC.

The J gene is TRBJ1-5, the V gene TRBV19; 9 bases are shared with TRBD1. Germline trimming cut 10 bases from V and 3 bases from J; bases unmatched to any gene: 7. Germline CDR1 reads LNHDA; CDR2 reads SQIVND (reference sequence). The CDR3 spans 14 residues. The chain's CDR3 is CATTGTGHNQPQHF. As DNA, the CDR3 is TGTGCCACTACCGGGACAGGGCACAATCAGCCCCAGCATTTT. The variable domain in full, with the rest retrieved from reference TRBV19 and TRBJ1-5, is DGGITQSPKYLFRKEGQNVTLSCEQNLNHDAMYWYRQDPGQGLRLIYYSQIVNDFQKGDIAEGYSVSREKKESFPLTVTSAQKNPTAFYLCATTGTGHNQPQHFGDGTRLSIL.

The chain has TRBV5-1 and TRBJ1-5, with D hard to call. The germline CDR1 and CDR2 sequences are SGHRS and YFSETQ. Trimming took off 4 bases at V and 3 bases at J, with 11 bases between the two ends. This CDR3 comprises 14 residues. The CDR3 spells CASSPLGVNQPQHF. The DNA for the CDR3 is TGCGCCAGCAGCCCCCTCGGGGTCAATCAGCCCCAGCATTTT.

This clone was found a few times. The gene calls are TRBV18 and TRBJ1-5; TRBD1 might be the D (5 bases). The CDR3 runs to 15 residues. Germline CDR1 KGHSH, CDR2 LQKENI. The germline V and J ends were trimmed by 6 bases and 0 bases, with 12 bases remaining between them. The CDR3 DNA reads TGTGCCAGCTCGGCGATCAGGGATAGCAATCAGCCCCAGCATTTT. It encodes CASSAIRDSNQPQHF. Variable domain in full (rest from reference TRBV18 and TRBJ1-5): NAGVMQNPRHLVRRRGQEARLRCSPMKGHSHVYWYRQLPEEGLKFMVYLQKENIIDESGMPKERFSAEFPKEGPSILRIQQVVRGDSAAYFCASSAIRDSNQPQHFGDGTRLSIL.

This sequence joins TRBV10-3 and TRBJ1-6; 7 bases fit TRBD1. The CDR3 is made up of 14 amino acids. From germline, CDR1 is ENHRY and CDR2 SYGVKD. V shed 2 bases and J 9 bases; nucleotides not matched to a gene: 4. This CDR3 reads CAISETRDSSPLHF. The CDR3 DNA reads TGTGCCATCAGTGAGACACGGGACAGTTCACCCCTCCACTTT.

The J gene is TRBJ1-1, the V gene TRBV7-2, with D unclear. V dropped 5 bases and J dropped 7 bases, with 11 bases sitting between them. This CDR3 region has 12 residues. Germline CDR1 is SGHTA and CDR2 is FQGNSA. The CDR3 nucleotides read TGTGCCAGCAGCCAGACGGGAGGTGAAGCTTTCTTT. This encodes CASSQTGGEAFF.

This clone was recorded once. V and J are TRBV6-5 and TRBJ2-3; 7 bases are shared with TRBD2. The CDR3 totals 13 residues. Germline CDR1 is MNHEY and CDR2 is SVGAGI. V gave up 5 bases and J gave up 6 bases; unmatched junction bases: 5. The CDR3 DNA sequence: TGTGCCAGCAGTCCGCCGGGAGGTGATACGCAGTATTTT. It yields the protein CASSPPGGDTQYF.